The clone carrying this T cell receptor beta chain was seen just once. The antigen remains undetermined. The data are from a study of T cell responses to AZD1222 COVID-19 vaccine. TCRdb keeps only in-frame clones here, not all; method: immunoSEQ multiplex PCR. Here the sample spans 90,000 to 120,000 clones, roughly 90% being singletons. Study findings and constraints: Donors were mostly white British, more females; clonal diversity possibly underestimated.

Germline V gene data show CDR1 as SGHDN and CDR2 as FVKESK. The CDR3 runs 16 residues. Trimming shortened V by 0 bases and J by 4 bases, and 13 bases separated the two germline ends. Sequenced here: peripheral blood, sampled on day 0 of AZD1222 vaccination. The sequence was obtained from an adult in good health. The chain combines TRBV14 with TRBJ2-1; possibly TRBD2 for D (6 bases). The CDR3 nucleotides read TGTGCCAGCAGCCAAGAGGGACTTAAGAATTACAATGAGCAGTTCTTC. It is translated as CASSQEGLKNYNEQFF. Looking up the rest from reference TRBV14 and TRBJ2-1 gives the full variable domain: EAGVTQFPSHSVIEKGQTVTLRCDPISGHDNLYWYRRVMGKEIKFLLHFVKESKQDESGMPNNRFLAERTGGTYSTLKVQPAELEDSGVYFCASSQEGLKNYNEQFFGPGTRLTVL.